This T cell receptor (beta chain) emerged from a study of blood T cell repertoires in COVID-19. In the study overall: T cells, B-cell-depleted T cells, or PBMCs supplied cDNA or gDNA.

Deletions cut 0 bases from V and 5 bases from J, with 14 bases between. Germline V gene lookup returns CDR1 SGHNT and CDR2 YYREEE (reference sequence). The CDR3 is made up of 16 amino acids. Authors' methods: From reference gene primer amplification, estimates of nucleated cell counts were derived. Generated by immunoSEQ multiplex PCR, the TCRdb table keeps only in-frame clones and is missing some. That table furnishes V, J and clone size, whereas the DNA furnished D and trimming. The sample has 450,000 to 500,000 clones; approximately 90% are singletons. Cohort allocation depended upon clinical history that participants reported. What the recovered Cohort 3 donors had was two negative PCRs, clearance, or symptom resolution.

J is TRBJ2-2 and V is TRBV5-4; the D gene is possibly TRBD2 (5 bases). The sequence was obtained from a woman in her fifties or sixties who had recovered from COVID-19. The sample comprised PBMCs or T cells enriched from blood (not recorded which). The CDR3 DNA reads TGTGCCAGCAGCTTGGTGACGCGGGCGATAACCGGGGAGCTGTTTTTT. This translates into CASSLVTRAITGELFF.